These 18 T cell receptor beta chains share one sample of origin, sequenced in a study of beta chain features in type 1 diabetes. The investigators reverse transcribed all of the isolated RNA, so they sequenced expressed TCRB transcripts. Clones were sequenced by immunoSEQ multiplex PCR, and TCRdb holds only the in-frame ones, with some missing. The repertoire holds hundreds of thousands of clones, with about 17% as singletons. The sequenced material came from naive CD4+ T cells from blood. These receptors came from a young woman in good health.

V usage is TRBV28 and J usage is TRBJ2-1, with D perhaps TRBD1 or TRBD2 (7 bases each). The CDR3 covers 17 residues. The germline gives CDR1 MDHEN, CDR2 SYDVKM. V dropped 6 bases and J dropped 2 bases, with 20 bases sitting between them. The CDR3 loop is CASSPGGGRVPYNEQFF. CDR3 bases: TGTGCCAGCAGCCCAGGGGGAGGGAGAGTCCCCTACAATGAGCAGTTCTTC.

To note about this clone: Other DNA sequences of this sample code for an identical CDR3. The chain links TRBV2 to TRBJ2-1; D remains ambiguous. The germline V gene encodes CDR1 SNHLY and CDR2 FYNNEI. This CDR3 has 11 residues. V was pared by 3 bases and J by 7 bases, with 4 bases between. The CDR3 nucleotides are TGTGCCAGCAGTGAGGAGAATGAGCAGTTCTTC. This sequence encodes CASSEENEQFF.

J is TRBJ2-7 and V is TRBV20-1; D is uncertain. CDR1 DFQATT and CDR2 SNEGSKA come from the germline V gene (reference sequence). The CDR3 runs 11 residues. V lost 8 bases to trimming and J lost 3 bases, with 11 bases between them. In DNA form, the CDR3 reads TGCAGTTTAGGAAGGGACTACGAGCAGTACTTC. Translated: CSLGRDYEQYF.

The chain combines TRBV6-1 with TRBJ2-5; D is unclear. The CDR3 loop spans 13 amino acids. The V end was cut by 8 bases, the J end by 1 base, with 11 bases between. Germline V gene sequence: CDR1 MNHNS, CDR2 SASEGT. The CDR3 DNA follows: TGTGCCAGCTCCTTGGTTCTCCAAGAGACCCAGTACTTC. This gives the protein CASSLVLQETQYF.

This clone was seen a handful of times. The chain combines TRBV5-5 with TRBJ1-5, with 7 positions matching TRBD1. There are 13 residues in the CDR3. Germline values: CDR1 SGHKS, CDR2 YYEKEE (reference sequence). V gave up 4 bases and J gave up 4 bases; unmatched junction bases: 2. CDR3 sequence (DNA): TGTGCCAGCAGCCAGGGGGAGAATCAGCCCCAGCATTTT. This encodes CASSQGENQPQHF.

This rearrangement joins TRBV9 to TRBJ2-1; D may be TRBD2 (6 bases). The length of the CDR3 is 15 residues. V lost 2 bases to trimming and J lost 0 bases, with 9 bases between them. Germline V lookup: CDR1 SGDLS, CDR2 YYNGEE. This CDR3 reads CASSVQLASYNEQFF. For the CDR3, the DNA is TGTGCCAGCAGCGTCCAACTAGCCTCCTACAATGAGCAGTTCTTC.

This rearrangement joins TRBV15 to TRBJ2-7; D tentatively reads TRBD1 or TRBD2 (5 bases each). The V end lost 0 bases, the J end lost 3 bases, and 12 bases lay between the germline ends. CDR1 LNHNV and CDR2 YYDKDF come from the germline V gene (reference sequence). CDR3 length equals 15 residues. The chain's CDR3 is CATSREAGTNYEQYF. In DNA form, the CDR3 reads TGTGCCACCAGCAGAGAGGCAGGGACGAACTACGAGCAGTACTTC.

The chain uses TRBV5-4 and TRBJ2-3, with TRBD2 matching 12 bases. Trimming at V came to 4 bases and at J to 2 bases, leaving 5 bases not matched to a gene. Germline CDR1 reads SGHNT; CDR2 reads YYREEE (reference sequence). The CDR3 sequence is 16 residues long. In DNA, the CDR3 is TGTGCCAGCAGCCAAGGACTAGCGGGACTCACAGATACGCAGTATTTT. Translated: CASSQGLAGLTDTQYF.

The chain joins TRBV13 to TRBJ1-2; no definite D call. The CDR3 sequence is 13 residues long. Germline V gene sequence: CDR1 PRHDT, CDR2 FYEKMQ (reference sequence). V gave up 6 bases and J gave up 14 bases, with 22 bases separating them. This CDR3 is CASSEAQPRMATF. The CDR3 nucleotides are TGTGCCAGCAGTGAAGCGCAACCTAGGATGGCGACCTTC. Based on the CDR3 plus reference TRBV13 and TRBJ1-2, the full variable domain is AAGVIQSPRHLIKEKRETATLKCYPIPRHDTVYWYQQGPGQDPQFLISFYEKMQSDKGSIPDRFSAQQFSDYHSELNMSSLELGDSALYFCASSEAQPRMATFGSGTRLTVV.

The V call is TRBV7-3, the J call TRBJ2-1; unclear D gene. Germline CDR1 SGHTA, CDR2 FQGTGA. V gave up 3 bases and J gave up 6 bases, with 15 bases separating them. CDR3 length equals 15 residues. CDR3 in DNA: TGTGCCAGCAGCTTTTCCCCACAAGAAATCAATGAGCAGTTCTTC. Translating it yields CASSFSPQEINEQFF.

This clone was seen a few times. The rearrangement joins TRBV19 to TRBJ2-1; 7 bases align to TRBD1. Germline V gene lookup returns CDR1 LNHDA and CDR2 SQIVND (reference sequence). The CDR3 contains 19 residues. V lost 7 bases and J lost 8; bases outside the gene matches: 26. The CDR3 is CASTQRQGRQRQGRDEQFF. The CDR3 DNA sequence: TGTGCCAGTACGCAGCGACAGGGCCGGCAGCGACAGGGCCGGGATGAGCAGTTCTTC.

This clone has just a few counts. In DNA, the CDR3 is TGTGCCAGCTCTCAGGACAGCTACGAGCAGTACTTC. Amino acids: CASSQDSYEQYF. The chain is built from TRBV18 and TRBJ2-7; a weak D match, TRBD1 (6 bases). The germline CDR1 and CDR2 sequences are KGHSH and LQKENI. The length of the CDR3 is 12 residues. Trimming removed 6 bases from V and 3 bases from J, with 9 bases in between.

This clone appeared a few times. The rearrangement joins TRBV7-9 to TRBJ2-6; no reliable D call. CDR3 length: 16 amino acids. V was clipped by 1 base and J by 0 bases, with 7 bases between them. Germline values: CDR1 SEHNR, CDR2 FQNEAQ (reference sequence). CDR3 sequence (DNA): TGTGCCAGCAGCTTAGTTCAAAGCTCTGGGGCCAACGTCCTGACTTTC. It encodes CASSLVQSSGANVLTF.

This clone was observed a handful of times. The rearrangement uses TRBV18 and TRBJ1-1, with D unresolved. The length of the CDR3 is 16 residues. Trimming removed 6 bases at V and 0 bases at J, with 17 bases between. Germline-derived CDR1 and CDR2 are KGHSH and LQKENI. The CDR3 nucleotides read TGTGCCAGCTCTCCCCGTGGACGGACCATGAACACTGAAGCTTTCTTT. The encoded protein is CASSPRGRTMNTEAFF.

This chain uses TRBV18 with TRBJ2-6, with 9 bases fitting TRBD1. J gave up 1 base and V 6 bases, and 7 bases lay outside the gene matches. Germline lookup yields CDR1 KGHSH and CDR2 LQKENI. The CDR3 consists of 17 residues. The CDR3 loop reads CASSSGQGSSGANVLTF. DNA of the CDR3: TGTGCCAGCTCCTCGGGACAGGGAAGTTCTGGGGCCAACGTCCTGACTTTC. The complete variable domain, with remaining parts taken from reference TRBV18 and TRBJ2-6, reads NAGVMQNPRHLVRRRGQEARLRCSPMKGHSHVYWYRQLPEEGLKFMVYLQKENIIDESGMPKERFSAEFPKEGPSILRIQQVVRGDSAAYFCASSSGQGSSGANVLTFGAGSRLTVL.

There are a few counts of this clone. The rearrangement uses TRBV9 and TRBJ2-2; 7 bases are a match to TRBD2. The CDR3 length is 16 residues. V trimming: 2 bases; J trimming: 7 bases; junction bases outside the gene matches: 11. Looked up from germline, CDR1 is SGDLS and CDR2 is YYNGEE. CDR3 residues: CASSVGSGRAGGELFF. Here the CDR3 DNA reads TGTGCCAGCAGCGTCGGGTCGGGGAGGGCTGGCGGGGAGCTGTTTTTT.

The chain has TRBV18 and TRBJ1-4; D is perhaps TRBD1 (6 bases). The germline V and J ends were trimmed by 2 bases and 7 bases, with 8 bases remaining between them. The CDR3 covers 13 residues. Germline V gene lookup returns CDR1 KGHSH and CDR2 LQKENI. Here the CDR3 reads CASSPTGTEKLFF. CDR3 sequence (DNA): TGTGCCAGCTCACCAACAGGGACTGAAAAACTGTTTTTT.

The gene calls are TRBV11-2 and TRBJ2-7, with 9 bases fitting TRBD2. CDR3 size: 14 residues. The germline CDR1 and CDR2 sequences are SGHAT and FQNNGV. The V and J ends lost 1 base and 6 bases, in that order; junction bases with no gene match: 4. The CDR3 region is CASSLVAGEAEQYF. CDR3 DNA sequence: TGTGCCAGCAGCTTAGTAGCGGGGGAAGCCGAGCAGTACTTC.